This TCR beta chain was found in a study of long-term antiretroviral therapy in people with HIV. Study-level results: Clonal populations expanded prior to ART predominated within the repertoire at all time points.

Donors needed at least one pre-ART PBMC sample plus at least two post-ART samples. Each HIV-infected participant was given treatment in the United States. Prior to DNA extraction, the samples held 1-10 million cryopreserved PBMC. Points on this clone: The target antigen is unknown.

Running of the v3.0 immunoSEQ assay took place at survey level. Sequencing was performed with immunoSEQ multiplex PCR; in TCRdb, only in-frame clones are kept and a portion is missing. The profile shows over 15,000 clones, over 65% of them singletons. CDR1 is LGHNT, CDR2 FRNRAP, per germline. Trimming removed 6 bases at V and 0 bases at J, with 11 bases between. This CDR3 has 14 residues. The genes are TRBV12-5 and TRBJ1-1, with D possibly matching TRBD1 (6 bases). Specimen: unsorted PBMCs, collected 0.5 years before starting antiretroviral therapy. The origin of this receptor is a woman aged 50 to 60 with HIV. The CDR3 region is CASGLRGMNTEAFF. The CDR3 DNA follows: TGTGCTAGTGGGCTCAGGGGCATGAACACTGAAGCTTTCTTT.